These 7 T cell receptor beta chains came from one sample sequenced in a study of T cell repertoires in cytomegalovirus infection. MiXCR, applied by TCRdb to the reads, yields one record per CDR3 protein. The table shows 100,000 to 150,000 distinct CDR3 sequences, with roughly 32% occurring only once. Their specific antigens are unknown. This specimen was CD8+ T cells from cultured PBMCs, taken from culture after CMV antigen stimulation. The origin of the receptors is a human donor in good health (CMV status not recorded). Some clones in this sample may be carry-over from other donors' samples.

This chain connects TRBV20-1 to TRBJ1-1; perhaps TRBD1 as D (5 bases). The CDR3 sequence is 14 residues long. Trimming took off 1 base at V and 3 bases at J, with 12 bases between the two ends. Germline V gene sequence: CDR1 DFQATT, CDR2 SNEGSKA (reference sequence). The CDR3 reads CSARGGSGDTEAFF. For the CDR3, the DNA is TGCAGTGCTAGAGGGGGGTCCGGGGACACTGAAGCTTTCTTT.

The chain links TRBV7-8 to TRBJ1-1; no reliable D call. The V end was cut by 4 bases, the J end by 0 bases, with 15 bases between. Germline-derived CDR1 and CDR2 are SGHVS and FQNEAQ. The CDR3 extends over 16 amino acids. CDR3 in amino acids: CASSSMIREMNTEAFF. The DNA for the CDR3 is TGTGCCAGCAGCTCGATGATTCGGGAAATGAACACTGAAGCTTTCTTT.

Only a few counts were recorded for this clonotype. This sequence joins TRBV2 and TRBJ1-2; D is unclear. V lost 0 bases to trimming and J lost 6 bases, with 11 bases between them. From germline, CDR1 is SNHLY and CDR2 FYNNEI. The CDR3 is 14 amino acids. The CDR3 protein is CASSEAPQRDGYTF. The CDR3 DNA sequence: TGTGCCAGCAGTGAAGCGCCGCAGAGAGATGGCTACACCTTC.

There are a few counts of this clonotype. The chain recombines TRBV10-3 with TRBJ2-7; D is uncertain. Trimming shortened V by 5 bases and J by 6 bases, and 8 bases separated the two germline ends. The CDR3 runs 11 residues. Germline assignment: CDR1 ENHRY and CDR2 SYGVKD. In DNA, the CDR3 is TGTGCCATCAGTCAACAAGGCGAGCAGTACTTC. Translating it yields CAISQQGEQYF.

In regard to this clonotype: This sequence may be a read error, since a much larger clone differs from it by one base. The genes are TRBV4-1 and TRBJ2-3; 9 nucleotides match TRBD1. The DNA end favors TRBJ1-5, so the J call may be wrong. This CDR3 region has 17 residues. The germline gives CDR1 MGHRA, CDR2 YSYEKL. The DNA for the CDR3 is TGCGCCAGCAGCCAAGATCGCACAGGGGGCTTAACAGATACGCAGCATTTT. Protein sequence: CASSQDRTGGLTDTQHF.

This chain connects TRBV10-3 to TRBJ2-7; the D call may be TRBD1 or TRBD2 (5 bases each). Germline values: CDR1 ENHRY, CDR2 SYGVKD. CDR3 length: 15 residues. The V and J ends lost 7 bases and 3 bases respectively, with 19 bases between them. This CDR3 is CAITEGRTGLYEQYF. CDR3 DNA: TGTGCCATCACCGAAGGTAGGACGGGGCTCTACGAGCAGTACTTC.

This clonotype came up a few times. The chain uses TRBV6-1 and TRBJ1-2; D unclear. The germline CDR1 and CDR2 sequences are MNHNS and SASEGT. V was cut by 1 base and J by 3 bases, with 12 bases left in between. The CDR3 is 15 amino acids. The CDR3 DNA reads TGTGCCAGCAGTGAAGTAATCAGAGCAGACTATGGCTACACCTTC. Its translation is CASSEVIRADYGYTF.